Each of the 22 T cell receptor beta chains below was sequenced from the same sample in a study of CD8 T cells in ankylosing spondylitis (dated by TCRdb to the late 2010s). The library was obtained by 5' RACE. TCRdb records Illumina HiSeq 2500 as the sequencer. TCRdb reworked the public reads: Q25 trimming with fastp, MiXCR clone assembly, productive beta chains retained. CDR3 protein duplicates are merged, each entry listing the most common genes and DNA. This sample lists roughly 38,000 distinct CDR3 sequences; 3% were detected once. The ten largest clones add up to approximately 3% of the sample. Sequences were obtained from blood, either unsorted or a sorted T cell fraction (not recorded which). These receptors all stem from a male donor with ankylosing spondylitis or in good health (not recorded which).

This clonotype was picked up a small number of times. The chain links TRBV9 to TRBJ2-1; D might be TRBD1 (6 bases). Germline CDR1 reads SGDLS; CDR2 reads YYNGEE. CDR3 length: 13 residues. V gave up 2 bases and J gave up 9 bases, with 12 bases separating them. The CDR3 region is CASSVILGGEQFF. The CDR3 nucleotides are TGTGCCAGCAGCGTTATTTTAGGGGGTGAGCAGTTCTTC.

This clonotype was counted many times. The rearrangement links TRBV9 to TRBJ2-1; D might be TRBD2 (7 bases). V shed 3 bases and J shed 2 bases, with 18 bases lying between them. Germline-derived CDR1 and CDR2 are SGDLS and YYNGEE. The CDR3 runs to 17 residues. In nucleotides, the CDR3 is TGTGCCAGCAGCGGGGGCCGGGGGCTAGCGGCCTACAATGAGCAGTTCTTC. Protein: CASSGGRGLAAYNEQFF. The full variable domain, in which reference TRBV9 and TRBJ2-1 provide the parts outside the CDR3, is DSGVTQTPKHLITATGQRVTLRCSPRSGDLSVYWYQQSLDQGLQFLIQYYNGEERAKGNILERFSAQQFPDLHSELNLSSLELGDSALYFCASSGGRGLAAYNEQFFGPGTRLTVL.

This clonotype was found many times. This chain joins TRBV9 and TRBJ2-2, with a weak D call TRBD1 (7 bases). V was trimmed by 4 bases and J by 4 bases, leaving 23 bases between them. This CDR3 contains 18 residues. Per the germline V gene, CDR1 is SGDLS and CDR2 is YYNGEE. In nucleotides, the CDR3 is TGTGCCAGCAGCTCTACAGGGACAGCCCAGGGGGGCACCGGGGAGCTGTTTTTT. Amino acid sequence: CASSSTGTAQGGTGELFF.

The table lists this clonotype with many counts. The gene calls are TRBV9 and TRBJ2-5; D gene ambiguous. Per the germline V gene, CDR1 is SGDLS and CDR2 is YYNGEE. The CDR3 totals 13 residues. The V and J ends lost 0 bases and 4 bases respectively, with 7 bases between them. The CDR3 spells CASSVVVGETQYF. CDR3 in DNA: TGTGCCAGCAGCGTAGTGGTGGGAGAGACCCAGTACTTC.

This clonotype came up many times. In DNA, the CDR3 is TGTGCCAGCAGCGTAGGCATAAGGGAAACCGACAATGAGCAGTTCTTC. Translated: CASSVGIRETDNEQFF. This sequence joins TRBV9 and TRBJ2-1; D uncertain. The germline V and J ends were trimmed by 0 bases and 5 bases, with 15 bases remaining between them. The CDR3 runs to 16 residues. Per germline, CDR1 SGDLS and CDR2 YYNGEE.

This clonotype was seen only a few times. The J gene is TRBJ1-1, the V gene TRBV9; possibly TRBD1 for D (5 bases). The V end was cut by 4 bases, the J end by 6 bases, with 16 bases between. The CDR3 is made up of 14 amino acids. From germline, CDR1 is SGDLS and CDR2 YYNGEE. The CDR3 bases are TGTGCCAGCAGCCCCCACGCGCAAGGGGCTGAAGCTTTCTTT. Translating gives CASSPHAQGAEAFF.

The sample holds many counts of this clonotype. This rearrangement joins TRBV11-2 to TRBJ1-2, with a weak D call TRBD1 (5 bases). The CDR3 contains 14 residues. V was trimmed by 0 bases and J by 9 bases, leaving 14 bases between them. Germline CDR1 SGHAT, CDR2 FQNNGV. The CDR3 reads CASSLERPGRRYTF. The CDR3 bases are TGTGCCAGCAGCTTAGAAAGGCCAGGGCGTCGCTACACCTTC.

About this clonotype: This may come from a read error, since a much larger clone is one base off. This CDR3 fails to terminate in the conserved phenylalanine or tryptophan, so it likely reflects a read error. The CDR3 here is CASSGTGGGTGELFS. DNA for the CDR3: TGTGCCAGCAGCGGTACAGGGGGCGGGACCGGGGAGCTGTTTTCT. V and J are TRBV9 and TRBJ2-2, with 9 positions matching TRBD1. The CDR3 is made up of 15 amino acids. The V segment lost 3 bases and the J segment 5 bases; nucleotides outside the gene matches: 5. Germline lookup yields CDR1 SGDLS and CDR2 YYNGEE.

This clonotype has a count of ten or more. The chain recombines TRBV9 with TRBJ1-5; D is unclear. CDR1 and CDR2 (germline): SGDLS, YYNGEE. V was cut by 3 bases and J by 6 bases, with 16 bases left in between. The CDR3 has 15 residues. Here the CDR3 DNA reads TGTGCCAGCAGCGCCCCCGGGGTCGACGGTCAGCCCCAGCATTTT. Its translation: CASSAPGVDGQPQHF.

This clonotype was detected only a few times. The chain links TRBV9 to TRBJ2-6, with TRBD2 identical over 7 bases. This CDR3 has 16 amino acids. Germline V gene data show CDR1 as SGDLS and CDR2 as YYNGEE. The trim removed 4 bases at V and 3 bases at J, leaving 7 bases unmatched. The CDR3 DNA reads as TGTGCCAGCAGCCCCCCCCCGGGAGGTGGGGCCAACGTCCTGACTTTC. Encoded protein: CASSPPPGGGANVLTF.

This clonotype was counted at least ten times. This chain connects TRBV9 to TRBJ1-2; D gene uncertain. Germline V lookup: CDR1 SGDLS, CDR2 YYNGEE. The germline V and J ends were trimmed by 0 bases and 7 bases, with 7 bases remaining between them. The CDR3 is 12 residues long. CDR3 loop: CASSVGRGGYTF. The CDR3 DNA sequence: TGTGCCAGCAGCGTAGGGCGAGGTGGCTACACCTTC.

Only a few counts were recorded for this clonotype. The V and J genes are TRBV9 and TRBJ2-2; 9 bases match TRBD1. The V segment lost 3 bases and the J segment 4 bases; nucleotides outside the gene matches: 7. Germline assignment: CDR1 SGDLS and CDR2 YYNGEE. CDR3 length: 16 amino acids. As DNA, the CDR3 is TGTGCCAGCAGCGCACACAGGGGGCGCGTCACCGGGGAGCTGTTTTTT. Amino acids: CASSAHRGRVTGELFF.

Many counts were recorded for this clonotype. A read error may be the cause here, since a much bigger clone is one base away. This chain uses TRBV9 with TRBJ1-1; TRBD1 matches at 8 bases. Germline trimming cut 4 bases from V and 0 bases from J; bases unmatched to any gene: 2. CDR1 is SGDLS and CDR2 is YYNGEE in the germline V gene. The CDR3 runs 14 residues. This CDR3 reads CASSLGQVNTEAFF. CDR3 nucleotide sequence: TGTGCCAGCAGCTTGGGACAGGTGAACACTGAAGCTTTCTTT.

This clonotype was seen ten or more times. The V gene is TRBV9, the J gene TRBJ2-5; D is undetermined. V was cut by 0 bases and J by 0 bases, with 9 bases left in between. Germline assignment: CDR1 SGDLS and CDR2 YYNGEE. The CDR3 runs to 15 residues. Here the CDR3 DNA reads TGTGCCAGCAGCGTAGCTACTGGATACCAAGAGACCCAGTACTTC. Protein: CASSVATGYQETQYF.

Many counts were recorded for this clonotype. This chain's CDR3 is CASRGQSGGGEQFF. As DNA, the CDR3 is TGTGCCAGCAGAGGGCAGTCAGGAGGCGGTGAGCAGTTCTTC. The chain carries TRBV9 and TRBJ2-1, with a tentative D call TRBD2 (5 bases). V was shortened by 5 bases and J by 9 bases, with 18 bases between the two germline ends. The germline V gene has CDR1 SGDLS and CDR2 YYNGEE. This CDR3 has 14 amino acids.

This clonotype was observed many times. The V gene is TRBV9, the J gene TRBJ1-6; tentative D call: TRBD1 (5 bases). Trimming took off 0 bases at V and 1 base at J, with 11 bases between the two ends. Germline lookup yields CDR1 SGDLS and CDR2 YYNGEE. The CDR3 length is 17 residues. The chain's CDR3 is CASSVGGGSSYNSPLHF. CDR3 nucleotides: TGTGCCAGCAGCGTAGGGGGGGGATCATCCTATAATTCACCCCTCCACTTT.

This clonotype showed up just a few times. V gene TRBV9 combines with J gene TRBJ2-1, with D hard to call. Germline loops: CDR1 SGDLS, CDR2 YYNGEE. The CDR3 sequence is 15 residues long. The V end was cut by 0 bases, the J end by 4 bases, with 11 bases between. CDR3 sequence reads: CASSVGPANYNEQFF. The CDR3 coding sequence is TGTGCCAGCAGCGTAGGTCCGGCCAATTACAATGAGCAGTTCTTC.

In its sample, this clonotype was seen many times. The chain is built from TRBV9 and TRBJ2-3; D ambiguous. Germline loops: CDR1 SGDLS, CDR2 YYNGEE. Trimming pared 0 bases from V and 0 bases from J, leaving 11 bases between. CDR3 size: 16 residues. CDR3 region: CASSVVGVSSTDTQYF. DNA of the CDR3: TGTGCCAGCAGCGTAGTAGGCGTTTCTAGCACAGATACGCAGTATTTT.

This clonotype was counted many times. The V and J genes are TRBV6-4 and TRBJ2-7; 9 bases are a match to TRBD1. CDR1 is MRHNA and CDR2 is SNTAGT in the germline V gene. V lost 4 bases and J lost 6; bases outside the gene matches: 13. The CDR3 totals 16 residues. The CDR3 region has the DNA TGTGCCAGCAGTGGGGGACAGGGTAAGGGGACATCCGAGCAGTACGTC. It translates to CASSGGQGKGTSEQYV.

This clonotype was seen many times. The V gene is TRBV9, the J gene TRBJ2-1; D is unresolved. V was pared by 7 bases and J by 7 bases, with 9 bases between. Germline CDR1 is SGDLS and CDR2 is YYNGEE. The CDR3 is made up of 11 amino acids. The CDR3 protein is CASGERNEQFF. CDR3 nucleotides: TGTGCCAGCGGCGAGAGGAATGAGCAGTTCTTC.

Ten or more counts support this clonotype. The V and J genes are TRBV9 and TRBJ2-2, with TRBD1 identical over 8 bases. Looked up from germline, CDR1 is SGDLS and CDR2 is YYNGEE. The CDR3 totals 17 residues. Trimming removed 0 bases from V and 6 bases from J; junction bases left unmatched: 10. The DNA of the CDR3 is TGTGCCAGCAGCGTAGTACCGGACAGGGTCGGGTCCGGGGAGCTGTTTTTT. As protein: CASSVVPDRVGSGELFF.

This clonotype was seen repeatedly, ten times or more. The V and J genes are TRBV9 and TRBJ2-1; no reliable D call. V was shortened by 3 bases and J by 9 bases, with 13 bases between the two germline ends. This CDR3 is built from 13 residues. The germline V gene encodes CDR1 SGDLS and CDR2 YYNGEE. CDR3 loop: CASSGALGGEQFF. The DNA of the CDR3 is TGTGCCAGCAGCGGAGCTTTAGGTGGTGAGCAGTTCTTC.